This T cell receptor beta chain was documented in a study of T cell responses to AZD1222 COVID-19 vaccine. Study observations and caveats: It was only a handful of AZD1222 recipients who were seropositive at baseline.

Note on this clone: Its cognate antigen is unknown.

The CDR3 covers 14 residues. Looked up from germline, CDR1 is SNHLY and CDR2 is FYNNEI. The V end lost 6 bases, the J end lost 6 bases, and 17 bases lay between the germline ends. Here immunoSEQ multiplex PCR was the method, and the copy in TCRdb shows in-frame clones only, minus some. Of approximately 200,000 clones listed, 90% to 95% are singletons. The origin of this receptor is an adult in good health. The genes are TRBV2 and TRBJ1-1; D gene uncertain. Sequencing was performed on peripheral blood, taken on day 0 of AZD1222 vaccination. The DNA for the CDR3 is TGTGCCAGCAGCCCAGAATTCGGTGGGGCTGAAGCTTTCTTT. This gives the protein CASSPEFGGAEAFF.